The 18 T cell receptor beta chains below were found in one sample sequenced in a study of CD8 T cells in Susac syndrome. The RNA, about 0.45 to 1 ug, was put through reverse transcription using random hexamers. TCRdb redid the calling of the immunoSEQ multiplex PCR reads with MiXCR, one entry per CDR3 protein. The repertoire holds about 150,000 distinct CDR3 sequences, with about 95% as singletons. The specimen was CD8+ T cells from PBMCs. The receptors stem from a human donor with multiple sclerosis.

This chain links TRBV9 with TRBJ2-7; TRBD1 might be the D (6 bases). The germline V and J ends were trimmed by 4 bases and 3 bases, with 20 bases remaining between them. The V gene's germline CDR1 is SGDLS and CDR2 YYNGEE. The CDR3 consists of 16 residues. CDR3 bases: TGTGCCAGCAGCTTAGGGGACACAGGGACCATCTACGAGCAGTACTTC. This sequence encodes CASSLGDTGTIYEQYF.

The chain has TRBV19 and TRBJ2-3; 8 bases agree with TRBD2. Germline V gene data show CDR1 as LNHDA and CDR2 as SQIVND (reference sequence). The CDR3 sequence is 16 residues long. J lost 2 bases, V lost 5 bases, and 9 bases had no gene match. In DNA form, the CDR3 reads TGTGCCAGTAGTCAACTAGCGCGGGGGGTCACAGATACGCAGTATTTT. It encodes CASSQLARGVTDTQYF.

The genes are TRBV3-1 and TRBJ2-1; perhaps TRBD2 as D (5 bases). The CDR3 has 16 residues. CDR1 is LGHDT, CDR2 YNNKEL, per germline (reference sequence). V was pared by 1 base and J by 6 bases, with 16 bases between. The CDR3 spells CASSQAEWGSGNEQFF. Here the CDR3 DNA reads TGTGCCAGCAGCCAAGCGGAATGGGGAAGCGGCAATGAGCAGTTCTTC.

The chain uses TRBV29-1 and TRBJ2-7, with D possibly called TRBD1 or TRBD2 (5 bases each). The CDR3 length is 14 residues. With 4 bases removed from V and 7 bases from J, the gap between germline ends came to 20 bases. Germline CDR1 reads SQVTM; CDR2 reads ANQGSEA. CDR3 loop: CSVGPGTPPGEQYF. In nucleotides, the CDR3 is TGCAGCGTTGGGCCCGGGACGCCTCCTGGAGAGCAGTACTTC.

The chain recombines TRBV3-1 with TRBJ1-4, with D uncertain. The germline V gene has CDR1 LGHDT and CDR2 YNNKEL (reference sequence). This CDR3 is built from 15 residues. Trimming left V 0 bases short and J 8 bases short, with 13 bases between. The CDR3 is CASSQDLGQREKLFF. CDR3 DNA sequence: TGTGCCAGCAGCCAAGATCTAGGGCAGCGCGAAAAACTGTTTTTT. Drawing the rest from reference TRBV3-1 and TRBJ1-4, the complete variable domain is DTAVSQTPKYLVTQMGNDKSIKCEQNLGHDTMYWYKQDSKKFLKIMFSYNNKELIINETVPNRFSPKSPDKAHLNLHINSLELGDSAVYFCASSQDLGQREKLFFGSGTQLSVL.

This clonotype was found once. The CDR3 reads CASSLRATEAFF. The CDR3 DNA reads as TGTGCCAGCAGCCTCCGGGCGACTGAAGCTTTCTTT. V and J are TRBV3-1 and TRBJ1-1; the D is unclear. The CDR3 is 12 amino acids. V was cut by 4 bases and J by 5 bases, with 8 bases left in between. The germline V gene has CDR1 LGHDT and CDR2 YNNKEL (reference sequence).

The chain combines TRBV11-2 with TRBJ2-1; 8 bases match TRBD1. Germline V gene data show CDR1 as SGHAT and CDR2 as FQNNGV. There are 17 residues in the CDR3. The J segment lost 0 bases and the V segment lost 3 bases, leaving 7 bases of the junction unmatched. CDR3 residues: CASSFGTGALSYNEQFF. The CDR3 nucleotides read TGTGCCAGCAGCTTCGGGACAGGAGCACTCTCCTACAATGAGCAGTTCTTC.

V gene TRBV9 combines with J gene TRBJ1-2; D remains unclear. CDR1 and CDR2 from the germline V gene are SGDLS and YYNGEE. Trimming cost V 3 bases and J 8 bases, with 8 bases left between them. The CDR3 consists of 11 residues. The CDR3 sequence: CASSGRRGYTF. CDR3 nucleotides: TGTGCCAGCAGCGGTAGAAGGGGCTACACCTTC.

V gene TRBV6-6 combines with J gene TRBJ2-5; D uncertain. V gave up 2 bases and J gave up 1 base, with 8 bases separating them. Germline CDR1 and CDR2: MNHNY and SVGAGI (reference sequence). CDR3 length: 14 residues. Written as DNA, the CDR3 is TGTGCCAGCAGTTACGGCAGAACCCAAGAGACCCAGTACTTC. Its translation: CASSYGRTQETQYF.

The V and J genes are TRBV5-1 and TRBJ2-7, with TRBD1 matching over 10 bases. This CDR3 is built from 13 residues. CDR1 and CDR2 from the germline V gene are SGHRS and YFSETQ. With 4 bases clipped from V and 7 bases from J, the junction kept 5 bases outside the gene matches. The CDR3 sequence is CASSGGTGDEQYF. The DNA of the CDR3 is TGCGCCAGCAGCGGAGGGACAGGGGATGAGCAGTACTTC.

This chain links TRBV29-1 with TRBJ2-1; TRBD1 matches 8 bases. V lost 7 bases, J lost 4 bases, and 12 bases stayed unmatched. Germline V gene data show CDR1 as SQVTM and CDR2 as ANQGSEA. The CDR3 length is 15 residues. The CDR3 region is CSANNPQGVYNEQFF. For the CDR3, the DNA is TGCAGCGCCAACAACCCACAGGGGGTATACAATGAGCAGTTCTTC.

The chain carries TRBV9 and TRBJ2-3; no reliable D call. Trimming left V 0 bases short and J 5 bases short, with 10 bases between. The CDR3 is 14 residues long. The germline V gene encodes CDR1 SGDLS and CDR2 YYNGEE. CDR3 DNA sequence: TGTGCCAGCAGCGTAGATCCTGCTGGAGATACGCAGTATTTT. It encodes CASSVDPAGDTQYF.

The chain links TRBV4-1 to TRBJ2-6; D remains unclear. This CDR3 region has 14 residues. With 1 base removed from V and 2 bases from J, the gap between germline ends came to 3 bases. Looked up from germline, CDR1 is MGHRA and CDR2 is YSYEKL. The CDR3 nucleotides are TGCGCCAGCAGCCAAGTGCCTGGGGCCAACGTCCTGACTTTC. It is translated as CASSQVPGANVLTF.

The chain couples TRBV13 to TRBJ2-7; 7 bases are a match to TRBD1. The CDR3 consists of 15 residues. Germline CDR1 PRHDT, CDR2 FYEKMQ (reference sequence). The trim removed 1 base at V and 2 bases at J, leaving 5 bases unmatched. CDR3 coding DNA: TGTGCCAGCAGCTTAGCTGACAGGGATCCCTACGAGCAGTACTTC. Translating it yields CASSLADRDPYEQYF.

The sample holds one count of this clonotype. V usage is TRBV6-2 or TRBV6-3 and J usage is TRBJ2-7; TRBD2 matches 10 bases. Germline V gene data show CDR1 as MNHEY and CDR2 as SVGEGT. J lost 4 bases, V lost 2 bases, and 8 bases had no gene match. The CDR3 consists of 16 residues. CDR3 in amino acids: CASSYKGTSGAYEQYV. DNA for the CDR3: TGTGCCAGCAGTTACAAGGGCACTAGCGGGGCTTACGAGCAGTACGTC.

The rearrangement joins TRBV20-1 to TRBJ1-4, with D unresolved. Looked up from germline, CDR1 is DFQATT and CDR2 is SNEGSKA (reference sequence). The CDR3 sequence is 14 residues long. The V and J ends lost 3 bases and 3 bases respectively, with 11 bases between them. This CDR3 is CSASESPPNEKLFF. The CDR3 bases are TGCAGTGCTAGTGAGAGCCCACCTAATGAAAAACTGTTTTTT.

The chain recombines TRBV12-3 or TRBV12-4 with TRBJ2-5; tentative D call: TRBD1 (5 bases). There are 14 residues in the CDR3. V shed 3 bases and J shed 2 bases, with 10 bases lying between them. The CDR3 loop reads CASSLTNRQETQYF. DNA for the CDR3: TGTGCCAGCAGTTTGACCAACAGGCAAGAGACCCAGTACTTC.

The V and J genes are TRBV5-6 and TRBJ1-1; D is ambiguous. Per germline, CDR1 SGHDT and CDR2 YYEEEE. Trimming stripped 0 bases from V and 1 base from J, with 10 bases between. This CDR3 has 15 amino acids. CDR3 sequence: CASSLAPGRNTEAFF. In DNA, the CDR3 is TGTGCCAGCAGCTTGGCTCCCGGCAGGAACACTGAAGCTTTCTTT.